This TCR beta chain is drawn from a study of T cell responses to AZD1222 COVID-19 vaccine. Broader study findings: Along spike, vaccine-associated CD4 TCRs were found throughout, with dominance at 160-218 and 743-854. In a largely white British group with more females than males, clonal diversity was possibly underestimated. Only a handful of people who got AZD1222 tested seropositive at baseline. After two AZD1222 doses, spike-specific TCR breadth and depth rose versus day 0.

For this clone: The target antigen is unknown.

The trim removed 4 bases at V and 11 bases at J, leaving 14 bases unmatched. The CDR3 covers 15 residues. CDR1 and CDR2 (germline): SGHKS, YYEKEE (reference sequence). Only in-frame clones appear in the TCRdb table, and some are missing; sequencing was by immunoSEQ multiplex PCR. The sample lists around 150,000 clones, more than 85% occurring once. The material was peripheral blood, obtained on day 0 of AZD1222 vaccination. The source of this sequence is an adult in good health. This chain joins TRBV5-5 and TRBJ1-5; 8 nucleotides align to TRBD1. Here the CDR3 DNA reads TGTGCCAGCAGCCCAGTGGACAGGGCTATCGAGGCCCAGCATTTT. Translated: CASSPVDRAIEAQHF. Supplemented by reference TRBV5-5 and TRBJ1-5, the full variable domain reads DAGVTQSPTHLIKTRGQQVTLRCSPISGHKSVSWYQQVLGQGPQFIFQYYEKEERGRGNFPDRFSARQFPNYSSELNVNALLLGDSALYLCASSPVDRAIEAQHFGDGTRLSIL.